These T cell receptor beta chains were read from a single sample in a study of CD8 T cells in Susac syndrome. TCRdb used MiXCR to reprocess the immunoSEQ multiplex PCR reads, holding one entry per CDR3 protein. The table shows 250,000 to 300,000 distinct CDR3 sequences, with about 88% occurring only once. The sequenced sample was CD8+ T cells from PBMCs. The receptors stem from a human donor with multiple sclerosis. CDR3s include the opening cysteine and the closing phenylalanine or tryptophan. The D gene is left open where the match is weak. A row's size may be missing; if present it is once, few, many or a size class.

>NA|TRBJ2-3|TRBV7-3|NA
TGTGCCAGCAGCTTAACGACCAGCACAGATACGCAGTATTTT
CASSLTTSTDTQYF
>NA|TRBJ2-7|TRBV19|NA
TGTGCCAGTAGTATAGGCCCCCAGGTCTACGAGCAGTACTTC
CASSIGPQVYEQYF
>TRBD1|TRBJ2-5|TRBV7-9|NA
TGTGCCACTTTCGGACAGGGGCCACCAGAGACCCAGTACTTC
CATFGQGPPETQYF
>NA|TRBJ1-5|TRBV29-1|NA
TGCAGCGTCCTGACAGAGAATAGCAATCAGCCCCAGCATTTT
CSVLTENSNQPQHF
>TRBD2|TRBJ2-4|TRBV2|NA
TGTGCCAGCAGTGACGGGGTAGCGGGAGGAGCCATTCAGTACTTC
CASSDGVAGGAIQYF
>NA|TRBJ1-6|TRBV28|few
TGTGCCAGCAGTTTATCCTCACCCCTCCACTTT
CASSLSSPLHF
>TRBD1|TRBJ2-7|TRBV27|NA
TGTGCCAGCAGTTATATCGGGACAGCAAACGAGCAGTACTTC
CASSYIGTANEQYF
>NA|TRBJ2-7|TRBV27|once
TGTGCCAGCACTCCGCAGGGCGGCGAGCAGTACTTC
CASTPQGGEQYF
>NA|TRBJ2-4|TRBV7-9|once
TGTGCCAGCAGCTTGGACAGTTCGGGGTCTCAGTACTTC
CASSLDSSGSQYF
>TRBD1|TRBJ1-2|TRBV18|NA
TGTGCCAGCTCAGAAAAACAGGGGGATTATGGCTACACCTTC
CASSEKQGDYGYTF
>TRBD2|TRBJ2-7|TRBV7-9|NA
TGTGCCAGCAGCTTAGATGTTAGCGGGACCTACGAGCAGTACTTC
CASSLDVSGTYEQYF
>NA|TRBJ2-7|TRBV4-1|NA
TGCGCCAGCAGCCGAGCGGCCAGCTCCTACGAGCAGTACTTC
CASSRAASSYEQYF
>NA|TRBJ2-5|TRBV9|NA
TGTGCCAGCGCTCAATACAGGGAAGGGGAGACCCAGTACTTC
CASAQYREGETQYF
>TRBD1|TRBJ2-7|TRBV2|NA
TGTGCCAGCAGTGAGACGGGACAGGGTAGGAACGAGCAGTACTTC
CASSETGQGRNEQYF
>NA|TRBJ1-2|TRBV12-3/TRBV12-4|NA
TGTGCCAGCTCCCCCGCCCCCGGCTATGGCTACACCTTC
CASSPAPGYGYTF
>NA|TRBJ1-2|TRBV9|NA
TGTGCCAGCAGCGCAGAGCAAGGGCACTATGGCTACACCTTC
CASSAEQGHYGYTF
>TRBD1|TRBJ1-2|TRBV3-1|NA
TGTGCCAGCAGCCAAGTCGGGGACAGCAACTATGGCTACACCTTC
CASSQVGDSNYGYTF
>TRBD2|TRBJ2-7|TRBV7-9|NA
TGTGCCAGCAGCCTCACCGGGACTAGCGGGAGGTACGAGCAGTACTTC
CASSLTGTSGRYEQYF
>NA|TRBJ2-5|TRBV27|NA
TGTGCCAGCAGTTTCTCTGAGGGCCTCGCAGTGGAGACCCAGTACTTC
CASSFSEGLAVETQYF